Included here is one TCR beta chain sequence, with context. Its target is not known. This entry is derived from a study of blood T cells in healthy people across ages. PCR was performed a second time for about 7 to 11 cycles using a sample-barcoded 5' primer and a J-beta primer mix. Each cDNA molecule was tagged by a template-switch adaptor that had 12 random nucleotides. TCRdb called the 5' RACE reads again in MiXCR, with one record for every CDR3 protein. Of hundreds of thousands of distinct CDR3 sequences listed, around half are singletons. General study points: Higher naive T cell percentage went strongly together with higher TCR beta diversity. Greater diversity and more naive CD4+ cells were seen in long-lived donors than in aged donors.

The sequence was collected from a woman in her fifties or sixties in good health. The sequenced sample consisted of blood.

The CDR3 DNA sequence: TGTGCCACCAGCAGTTCCCGAAGGAACGGCTACACCTTC. Amino acids: CATSSSRRNGYTF. The gene calls are TRBV15 and TRBJ1-2; D is undetermined. Per the germline V gene, CDR1 is LNHNV and CDR2 is YYDKDF (reference sequence). V gave up 3 bases and J gave up 8 bases, with 13 bases separating them. There are 13 residues in the CDR3.